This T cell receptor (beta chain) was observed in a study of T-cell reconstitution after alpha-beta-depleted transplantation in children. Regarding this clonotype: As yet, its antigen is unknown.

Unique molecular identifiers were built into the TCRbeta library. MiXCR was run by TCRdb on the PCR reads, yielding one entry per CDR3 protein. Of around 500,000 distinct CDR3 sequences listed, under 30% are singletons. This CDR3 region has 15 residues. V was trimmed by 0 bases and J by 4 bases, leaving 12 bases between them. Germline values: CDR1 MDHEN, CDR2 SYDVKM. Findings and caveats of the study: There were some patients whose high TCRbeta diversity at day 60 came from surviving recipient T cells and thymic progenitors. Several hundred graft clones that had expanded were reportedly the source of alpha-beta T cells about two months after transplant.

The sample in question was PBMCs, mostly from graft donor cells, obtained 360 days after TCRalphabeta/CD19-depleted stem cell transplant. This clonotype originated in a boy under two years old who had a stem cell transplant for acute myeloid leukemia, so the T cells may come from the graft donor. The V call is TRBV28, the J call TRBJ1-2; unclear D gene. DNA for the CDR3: TGTGCCAGCAGTTTATGGGGTCGGACGCTCTATGGCTACACCTTC. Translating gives CASSLWGRTLYGYTF.